This T cell receptor (beta chain) was recorded in a study of regulatory and conventional T cells in RAG deficiency. Study results and limitations: RAG-deficient patients showed markedly lower Shannon entropy and higher Simpson indices than control T-cell subsets.

Blood CD4+ CD25-high CD127-low regulatory T cells supplied the genomic DNA template. CDR1 KGHSH and CDR2 LQKENI come from the germline V gene. The CDR3 length is 15 residues. J gave up 1 base and V 3 bases, and 5 bases lay outside the gene matches. Comment on this clone: The antigen remains undetermined.

Produced via immunoSEQ multiplex PCR; TCRdb's table is partial and in-frame only. The repertoire holds roughly 20,000 clones, with about 91% as singletons. Another study also made use of these data, one on regulatory T cells. That paper notes: Amplification used 52 TRBV primers and 13 TRBJ primers.

The TCR originated in a human donor in good health. This chain joins TRBV18 and TRBJ1-1; 7 nucleotides align to TRBD1. Sequencing input: Tregs sorted from blood. The CDR3 nucleotides read TGTGCCAGCTCACCTCTTTGGACAGGGAACACTGAAGCTTTCTTT. It translates to CASSPLWTGNTEAFF.